This TCR beta chain came from a study of T cells after posttransplantation cyclophosphamide. General study points: After PTCy, TRB diversity resembled that of CNI/methotrexate controls. TRB overlap between skin or GI tissue T cells and blood was limited. Later post-transplant blood repertoires were often dominated by donor CD8+ memory clones.

Treatment was busulfan-fludarabine conditioning, a marrow graft, and cyclophosphamide on days +3 and +4. Generated by immunoSEQ multiplex PCR, the TCRdb table keeps only in-frame clones and is missing some. The data show around 18,000 clones, with around 73% seen just once and roughly 31% held by the top ten. In its sample, this clone is medium-sized. Its antigen is undetermined. The clonotype comes from a female patient aged 40 to 50 who received an allogeneic stem cell transplant from a related donor, was CMV-positive, and had no GVHD. T cells may partly derive from the graft donor. Sequenced material: CD8+ T cells sorted from PBMCs, taken approximately 2,000 days after a stem cell transplant with posttransplant cyclophosphamide.

DNA of the CDR3: TGTGCCAGTACGACAGGGGCGGGCTACACCTTC. Amino acids: CASTTGAGYTF. The chain has TRBV19 and TRBJ1-2, with 8 nucleotides matching TRBD1. The trim removed 7 bases at V and 8 bases at J, leaving 3 bases unmatched. Germline V lookup: CDR1 LNHDA, CDR2 SQIVND (reference sequence). There are 11 residues in the CDR3.